This T cell receptor (beta chain) was profiled in a study of shared clonotypes between healthy human individuals. HIV-negative, healthy adults without recent acute infections or vaccinations were the donors. On this clone: Its antigen is unidentified.

Assay: immunoSEQ multiplex PCR; the TCRdb copy retains only in-frame clones and omits some. Found here are some 900,000 clones, approximately 76% of them singletons; the top ten hold roughly 1.5%. Study-wide results and caveats: Between a few donors, naive CD4 clonotypes were shared at a level of approximately 5%. As a rule, naive subsets had a larger estimated richness than memory subsets. Blood was the sole source, and tissue repertoires probably differ.

This TCR was sampled from a man aged 18 to 30 in good health. Sequencing used memory CD4+ T cells sorted from blood. Specified subset: CD45RA-negative fraction.

This CDR3 is CASSLGAWGSTDTQYF. The CDR3 bases are TGCGCCAGCAGCTTGGGCGCTTGGGGTAGCACAGATACGCAGTATTTT. The V gene is TRBV5-1, the J gene TRBJ2-3; D is unresolved. Germline V gene lookup returns CDR1 SGHRS and CDR2 YFSETQ. V was clipped by 0 bases and J by 0 bases, with 11 bases between them. The CDR3 loop spans 16 amino acids.